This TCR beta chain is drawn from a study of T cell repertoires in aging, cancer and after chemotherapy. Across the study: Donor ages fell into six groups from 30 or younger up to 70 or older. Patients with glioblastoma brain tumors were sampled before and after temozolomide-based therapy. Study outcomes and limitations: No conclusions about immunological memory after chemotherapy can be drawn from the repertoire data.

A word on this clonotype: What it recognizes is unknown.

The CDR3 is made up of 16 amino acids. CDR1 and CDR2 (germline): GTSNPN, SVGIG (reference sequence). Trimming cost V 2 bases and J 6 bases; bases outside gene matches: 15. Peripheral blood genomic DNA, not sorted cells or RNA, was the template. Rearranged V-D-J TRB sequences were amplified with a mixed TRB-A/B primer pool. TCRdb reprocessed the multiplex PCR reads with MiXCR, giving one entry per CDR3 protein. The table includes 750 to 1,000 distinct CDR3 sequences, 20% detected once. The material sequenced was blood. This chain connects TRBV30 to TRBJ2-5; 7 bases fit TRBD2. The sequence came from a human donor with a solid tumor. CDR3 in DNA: TGTGCCTGGAGTCCCGGGGGGAGAGGGGCCAGGAAGACCCAGTACTTC. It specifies CAWSPGGRGARKTQYF.